This T cell receptor (beta chain) emerged from a study of blood T cell repertoires in COVID-19. Study-level background: Donors in the United States, Italy and Spain gave samples during acute or convalescent COVID-19. The cDNA or gDNA used as material had been derived from T cells, B-cell-depleted T cells, or PBMCs.

In the authors' workflow: How many nucleated cells were present was estimated from reference gene primer amplification. Profiling relied on immunoSEQ multiplex PCR, and the TCRdb table lists in-frame clones only, not all of them. The V and J calls and the clone size are those of that table, but D and trimming were determined from the DNA. The table includes 130,000 to 150,000 clones, 88% detected once. Trimming cost V 5 bases and J 4 bases; bases outside gene matches: 3. Germline lookup yields CDR1 MNHEY and CDR2 SVGAGI. CDR3 length: 14 amino acids. The chain couples TRBV6-5 to TRBJ2-5, with 11 bases aligning to TRBD2. The sequenced material came from peripheral blood. The TCR originated in a human donor in a cohort sampled during active COVID-19. The CDR3 nucleotides read TGTGCCAGCAGTCTAGCGGGGGGCAGAGAGACCCAGTACTTC. This sequence encodes CASSLAGGRETQYF.